Shown below are 26 T cell receptor beta chains from a single sample sequenced in a study of blood T cell repertoires in COVID-19. Clones were read by immunoSEQ multiplex PCR, and TCRdb kept only the in-frame ones, dropping some. The sample includes around 130,000 clones, over 60% of them seen just once. Sequencing was done on a sample of peripheral blood. The receptor source for this set is a human donor in a cohort sampled during active COVID-19.

V is TRBV7-8 and J is TRBJ2-3, with a tentative D call TRBD2 (6 bases). Germline lookup yields CDR1 SGHVS and CDR2 FQNEAQ. V was pared by 4 bases and J by 0 bases, with 11 bases between. The CDR3 extends over 15 amino acids. The chain's CDR3 is CASSYRGASTDTQYF. The DNA of the CDR3 is TGTGCCAGCAGCTACCGCGGGGCTAGCACAGATACGCAGTATTTT. Full variable domain (outside the CDR3, taken from reference TRBV7-8 and TRBJ2-3): GAGVSQSPRYKVAKRGQDVALRCDPISGHVSLFWYQQALGQGPEFLTYFQNEAQLDKSGLPSDRFFAERPEGSVSTLKIQRTQQEDSAVYLCASSYRGASTDTQYFGPGTRLTVL.

The chain recombines TRBV5-1 with TRBJ2-3; 10 bases map to TRBD2. V dropped 4 bases and J dropped 0; count of bases not matched to a gene: 5. Germline V gene sequence: CDR1 SGHRS, CDR2 YFSETQ. This CDR3 spans 16 amino acids. The CDR3: CASSKGLAVSTDTQYF. CDR3 nucleotides: TGCGCCAGCAGCAAAGGACTAGCGGTTAGCACAGATACGCAGTATTTT.

The chain employs TRBV7-2 and TRBJ2-7; D is undetermined. The V gene's germline CDR1 is SGHTA and CDR2 FQGNSA. The CDR3 sequence is 13 residues long. Trimming took off 0 bases at V and 2 bases at J, with 5 bases between the two ends. The CDR3 loop is CASSLASPYEQYF. The CDR3 DNA sequence: TGTGCCAGCAGCTTAGCCAGTCCCTACGAGCAGTACTTC. Variable domain in full (rest from reference TRBV7-2 and TRBJ2-7): GAGVSQSPSNKVTEKGKDVELRCDPISGHTALYWYRQSLGQGLEFLIYFQGNSAPDKSGLPSDRFSAERTGGSVSTLTIQRTQQEDSAVYLCASSLASPYEQYFGPGTRLTVT.

This clone was seen only once. The chain recombines TRBV27 with TRBJ1-2; 9 bases are shared with TRBD1. The V gene's germline CDR1 is MNHEY and CDR2 SMNVEV (reference sequence). The length of the CDR3 is 13 residues. V lost 5 bases to trimming and J lost 5 bases; unmatched junction nucleotides: 3. CDR3 bases: TGTGCCAGCAGTGCCGGGACAGGGTATGGCTACACCTTC. Amino acid sequence: CASSAGTGYGYTF.

The table lists this clone with a few counts. The chain employs TRBV27 and TRBJ1-2; D is unclear. CDR1 and CDR2 (germline): MNHEY, SMNVEV (reference sequence). V lost 0 bases, J lost 8 bases, and 7 bases lay in between. The CDR3 totals 12 residues. DNA for the CDR3: TGTGCCAGCAGTTTATCCGGGGTAGGCTACACCTTC. Translated: CASSLSGVGYTF.

V usage is TRBV15 and J usage is TRBJ2-7, with D possibly TRBD1 on 6 matching bases. Per the germline V gene, CDR1 is LNHNV and CDR2 is YYDKDF (reference sequence). Trimming removed 3 bases at V and 3 bases at J, with 15 bases between. There are 15 residues in the CDR3. CDR3 in amino acids: CATSSPGTTDYEQYF. The CDR3 DNA reads as TGTGCCACCAGCAGCCCCGGGACAACGGACTACGAGCAGTACTTC. Complete variable domain (other parts from reference TRBV15 and TRBJ2-7): DAMVIQNPRYQVTQFGKPVTLSCSQTLNHNVMYWYQQKSSQAPKLLFHYYDKDFNNEADTPDNFQSRRPNTSFCFLDIRSPGLGDTAMYLCATSSPGTTDYEQYFGPGTRLTVT.

The V call is TRBV4-1, the J call TRBJ1-4; TRBD1 aligns across 7 bases. The germline CDR1 and CDR2 sequences are MGHRA and YSYEKL. The CDR3 is 13 residues long. Trimming took 7 bases from V and 7 from J; bases not matched to a gene: 6. CDR3 in amino acids: CASNRGRSEKLFF. The DNA of the CDR3 is TGCGCCAGCAATAGGGGGCGAAGTGAAAAACTGTTTTTT.

As concerns this clone: The same CDR3 can be traced to other DNA sequences in this sample. In DNA form, the CDR3 reads TGCGCCAGCAAGGGGGAGTACGAGCAGTACTTC. Its protein is CASKGEYEQYF. The gene calls are TRBV5-1 and TRBJ2-7, with a weak D call TRBD1 (6 bases). Looked up from germline, CDR1 is SGHRS and CDR2 is YFSETQ. The CDR3 covers 11 residues. Trimming left V 6 bases short and J 4 bases short, with 8 bases between. The full variable domain, rest sourced from reference TRBV5-1 and TRBJ2-7, is KAGVTQTPRYLIKTRGQQVTLSCSPISGHRSVSWYQQTPGQGLQFLFEYFSETQRNKGNFPGRFSGRQFSNSRSEMNVSTLELGDSALYLCASKGEYEQYFGPGTRLTVT.

The sample holds a few counts of this clone. This chain joins TRBV28 and TRBJ1-1; D gene unclear. This CDR3 contains 15 residues. CDR1 is MDHEN, CDR2 SYDVKM, per germline. V lost 4 bases, J lost 8 bases, and 20 bases lay in between. CDR3 coding DNA: TGTGCCAGCAGTTCCCCGACGGAGCCGATAAGGGAAGCTTTCTTT. Its protein is CASSSPTEPIREAFF.

This clone came up a few times. J is TRBJ2-7 and V is TRBV6-1; 7 bases align to TRBD1. Germline CDR1 is MNHNS and CDR2 is SASEGT. The CDR3 is 15 residues long. The junction had 7 bases not matched to a gene; V was cut back by 0 bases and J by 5 bases. CDR3 coding DNA: TGTGCCAGCAGTGAAGCGTTAGGGGGCCAAGACGAGCAGTACTTC. It translates to CASSEALGGQDEQYF.

The chain uses TRBV7-9 and TRBJ2-6, with 12 bases identical to TRBD1. Germline loops: CDR1 SEHNR, CDR2 FQNEAQ (reference sequence). V dropped 1 base and J dropped 2; count of bases not matched to a gene: 3. CDR3 size: 18 residues. CDR3 amino acids: CASSLGDRGPAGANVLTF. The CDR3 DNA is TGTGCCAGCAGCTTAGGGGACAGGGGGCCGGCTGGGGCCAACGTCCTGACTTTC.

By frequency in the sample, this clone is medium-sized. The CDR3 sequence: CASSTGLASTYEQYF. The CDR3 DNA follows: TGTGCCAGCAGCACGGGACTAGCGTCCACCTACGAGCAGTACTTC. J is TRBJ2-7 and V is TRBV9, with TRBD2 identical over 10 bases. V gave up 4 bases and J gave up 2 bases; unmatched junction bases: 6. The CDR3 is 15 residues long. Germline V gives CDR1 SGDLS, CDR2 YYNGEE.

The chain joins TRBV5-1 to TRBJ1-1, with unresolved D. CDR1 is SGHRS, CDR2 YFSETQ, per germline. The ends were cut back, 5 bases at V and 1 base at J, with 18 bases in the middle. The CDR3 contains 16 residues. The CDR3: CASSKRRAGENTEAFF. The CDR3 DNA follows: TGCGCCAGCAGTAAAAGGAGGGCGGGTGAGAACACTGAAGCTTTCTTT.

The CDR3 DNA follows: TGCGCCAGCAGCTTGGCCCGGGACAGGGGGCAAGGGGACACTGAAGCTTTCTTT. Encoded protein: CASSLARDRGQGDTEAFF. This chain links TRBV5-1 with TRBJ1-1, with 12 bases matching TRBD1. The CDR3 totals 18 residues. The junction had 9 bases not matched to a gene; V was cut back by 0 bases and J by 3 bases. Germline assignment: CDR1 SGHRS and CDR2 YFSETQ.

The J gene is TRBJ1-1, the V gene TRBV7-9, with D possibly TRBD1 on 6 matching bases. The germline V and J ends were trimmed by 5 bases and 4 bases, with 17 bases remaining between them. This CDR3 region has 15 residues. Germline loops: CDR1 SEHNR, CDR2 FQNEAQ (reference sequence). The CDR3: CASSPQQGSITEAFF. In nucleotides, the CDR3 is TGTGCCAGCAGCCCGCAACAGGGTTCTATCACTGAAGCTTTCTTT. Complete variable domain (other parts from reference TRBV7-9 and TRBJ1-1): DTGVSQNPRHKITKRGQNVTFRCDPISEHNRLYWYRQTLGQGPEFLTYFQNEAQLEKSRLLSDRFSAERPKGSFSTLEIQRTEQGDSAMYLCASSPQQGSITEAFFGQGTRLTVV.

The chain links TRBV10-2 to TRBJ1-3; 8 bases fit TRBD1. The CDR3 is 16 residues long. Germline loops: CDR1 WSHSY, CDR2 SAAADI. The trim removed 7 bases at V and 0 bases at J, leaving 8 bases unmatched. The CDR3 DNA follows: TGCGCCAGCACGAGGACAGGGTACTACTCTGGAAACACCATATATTTT. Residues: CASTRTGYYSGNTIYF.

The J gene is TRBJ2-5, the V gene TRBV3-1 (or the pseudogene TRBV3-2); possibly TRBD1 for D (5 bases). Germline lookup yields CDR1 LGHDT and CDR2 YNNKEL (reference sequence). V lost 0 bases, J lost 1 base, and 9 bases lay in between. This CDR3 comprises 15 residues. The CDR3 is CASSQEQAPQETQYF. CDR3 nucleotide sequence: TGTGCCAGCAGCCAAGAACAGGCCCCCCAAGAGACCCAGTACTTC.

V and J are TRBV6-5 and TRBJ1-6; 7 nucleotides match TRBD1. V trimming: 4 bases; J trimming: 6 bases; junction bases outside the gene matches: 9. Germline V gene data show CDR1 as MNHEY and CDR2 as SVGAGI. This CDR3 has 16 amino acids. CDR3 in DNA: TGTGCCAGCAGTTCCGACCCAGGGGGGCGTAATTCACCCCTCCACTTT. Encoded protein: CASSSDPGGRNSPLHF.

The rearrangement uses TRBV10-3 and TRBJ2-7, with D possibly TRBD1 on 5 matching bases. Germline-derived CDR1 and CDR2 are ENHRY and SYGVKD. The CDR3 covers 14 residues. Trimming shortened V by 2 bases and J by 1 base, and 9 bases separated the two germline ends. CDR3 loop: CAISEPRQSYEQYF. CDR3 coding DNA: TGTGCCATCAGTGAGCCAAGACAGTCCTACGAGCAGTACTTC.

The genes are TRBV6-5 and TRBJ1-4, with 9 bases lining up with TRBD1. J lost 3 bases, V lost 6 bases, and 2 bases had no gene match. The CDR3 has 14 residues. CDR1 and CDR2 from the germline V gene are MNHEY and SVGAGI. The CDR3 DNA follows: TGTGCCAGCAGGGGACAGGGCTCTAATGAAAAACTGTTTTTT. Translated: CASRGQGSNEKLFF.

The chain links TRBV5-1 to TRBJ2-1; D unresolved. The V end lost 7 bases, the J end lost 0 bases, and 14 bases lay between the germline ends. In germline, CDR1 is SGHRS, CDR2 YFSETQ. The CDR3 is made up of 15 amino acids. CDR3 in DNA: TGCGCCAGCTCCTTATCTTCCAGCTCCTACAATGAGCAGTTCTTC. It translates to CASSLSSSSYNEQFF.

This chain links TRBV29-1 with TRBJ1-2, with D tentatively TRBD1 (6 bases). Trimming pared 7 bases from V and 4 bases from J, leaving 10 bases between. CDR1 SQVTM and CDR2 ANQGSEA come from the germline V gene. The CDR3 runs 11 residues. CDR3 sequence (DNA): TGCAGCGCTGGGACAATCTATGGCTACACCTTC. Residues: CSAGTIYGYTF.

In this sample, this clone turned up once. The CDR3 loop reads CASSLRAGAQPYEQYF. In DNA, the CDR3 is TGCGCCAGCAGCTTGCGGGCGGGAGCCCAGCCTTACGAGCAGTACTTC. This chain links TRBV5-1 with TRBJ2-7; TRBD2 matches 7 bases. V gave up 1 base and J gave up 4 bases; unmatched junction bases: 11. The CDR3 is 16 amino acids. Germline CDR1 reads SGHRS; CDR2 reads YFSETQ.

The V call is TRBV28, the J call TRBJ1-2; 9 bases fit TRBD1. The germline gives CDR1 MDHEN, CDR2 SYDVKM. V shed 6 bases and J 8 bases; nucleotides not matched to a gene: 7. The CDR3 loop spans 13 amino acids. The DNA of the CDR3 is TGTGCCAGCAGCCCAGACAGGGGGGGAGGCTACACCTTC. The encoded protein is CASSPDRGGGYTF.

This clone was seen a few times. This chain links TRBV5-8 with TRBJ2-7, with a possible D match to TRBD2 (5 bases). Between the trimmed V and J ends, which lost 0 bases and 4 bases, there was a span of 11 bases. This CDR3 has 14 amino acids. Per germline, CDR1 SGHTS and CDR2 YDEGEE. In DNA form, the CDR3 reads TGTGCCAGCAGCTTGGCAGCGGCTAATTACGAGCAGTACTTC. It codes for CASSLAAANYEQYF. Complete variable domain (other parts from reference TRBV5-8 and TRBJ2-7): EAGVTQSPTHLIKTRGQQATLRCSPISGHTSVYWYQQALGLGLQFLLWYDEGEERNRGNFPPRFSGRQFPNYSSELNVNALELEDSALYLCASSLAAANYEQYFGPGTRLTVT.

V and J are TRBV11-3 and TRBJ1-1; D not resolved. The length of the CDR3 is 15 residues. Germline V gives CDR1 SGHNT, CDR2 YENEEA. Trimming removed 5 bases at V and 0 bases at J, with 13 bases between. CDR3 DNA: TGTGCCAGCAGCGCGGCGGGGTCGATGAACACTGAAGCTTTCTTT. Amino acid sequence: CASSAAGSMNTEAFF.